The text below deals with one T cell receptor (beta chain). The data derive from a study of cytomegalovirus exposure and HLA in healthy donors. The PCR contained 60 Vbeta and 13 Jbeta primers. Profiling relied on immunoSEQ multiplex PCR, and the TCRdb table lists in-frame clones only, not all of them. The sample yields approximately 150,000 clones, over 60% seen once. CDR1 and CDR2 (germline): SEHNR, FQNEAQ (reference sequence). The length of the CDR3 is 13 residues. The sequenced sample consisted of PBMCs. The chain joins TRBV7-9 to TRBJ2-5; no clear D gene. The J call is in doubt because the DNA end fits TRBJ2-7 better. The sequence was obtained from a woman aged 25-40 years in good health and CMV-seropositive. The DNA of the CDR3 is TGTGCCAGCAGCTTAGGAAATCTGTACGAGCAGTACTTC. This encodes CASSLGNLYEQYF.